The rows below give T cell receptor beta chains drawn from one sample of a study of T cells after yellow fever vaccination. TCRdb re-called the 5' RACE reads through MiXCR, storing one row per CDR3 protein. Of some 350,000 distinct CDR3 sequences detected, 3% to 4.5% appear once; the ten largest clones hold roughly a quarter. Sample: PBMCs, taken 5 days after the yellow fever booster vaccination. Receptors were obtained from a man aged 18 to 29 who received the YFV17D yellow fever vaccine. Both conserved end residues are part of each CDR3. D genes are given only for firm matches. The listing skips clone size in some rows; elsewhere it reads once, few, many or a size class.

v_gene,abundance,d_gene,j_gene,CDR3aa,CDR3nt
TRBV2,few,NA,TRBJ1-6,CASSEQSSPLHF,TGTGCCAGCAGTGAACAGTCTTCACCCCTCCACTTT
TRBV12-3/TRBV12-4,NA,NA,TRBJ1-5,CASSSENTNQPQHF,TGTGCCAGCAGTTCAGAAAATACCAATCAGCCCCAGCATTTT
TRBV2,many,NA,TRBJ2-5,CASSEIPGGAGETQYF,TGTGCCAGCAGTGAAATCCCCGGGGGCGCAGGGGAGACCCAGTACTTC
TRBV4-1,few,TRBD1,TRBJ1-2,CASSQGGQDKGGYTF,TGCGCCAGCAGCCAAGGGGGACAGGATAAAGGTGGCTACACCTTC
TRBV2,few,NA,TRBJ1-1,CASSEWGRGNTEAFF,TGTGCCAGCAGTGAATGGGGCAGGGGGAACACTGAAGCTTTCTTT
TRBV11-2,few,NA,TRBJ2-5,CASSLKPGYQETQYF,TGTGCCAGCAGCTTGAAACCGGGGTACCAAGAGACCCAGTACTTC
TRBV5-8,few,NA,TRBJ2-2,CASHRAPPSSLNTGELFF,TGTGCCAGTCATCGGGCCCCCCCGTCCTCTTTAAACACCGGGGAGCTGTTTTTT
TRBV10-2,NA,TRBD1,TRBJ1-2,CASSDSGGTNYGYTF,TGCGCCAGCAGTGATTCAGGGGGGACTAACTATGGCTACACCTTC
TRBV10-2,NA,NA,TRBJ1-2,CASSEPANYGYTF,TGCGCCAGCAGTGAGCCAGCAAACTATGGCTACACCTTC
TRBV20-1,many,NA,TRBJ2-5,CSARVPSLWETQYF,TGCAGTGCTAGAGTCCCTAGCCTATGGGAGACCCAGTACTTC
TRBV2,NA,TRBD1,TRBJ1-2,CASSEAGTGASYGYTF,TGTGCCAGCAGTGAAGCGGGGACAGGGGCGAGCTATGGCTACACCTTC
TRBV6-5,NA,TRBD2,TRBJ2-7,CASSVTSGGSVYEQYF,TGTGCCAGCAGTGTCACTAGCGGGGGTTCGGTATACGAGCAGTACTTC
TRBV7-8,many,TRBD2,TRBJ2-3,CASSPPGIAGWNTQYF,TGTGCCAGCAGTCCCCCCGGGATAGCGGGGTGGAATACGCAGTATTTT
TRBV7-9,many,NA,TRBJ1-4,CASSWDIRGGKLFF,TGTGCCAGCAGCTGGGACATCCGGGGGGGAAAACTGTTTTTT
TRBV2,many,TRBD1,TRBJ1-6,CASRGQGGRTPLHF,TGTGCCAGCCGGGGACAGGGTGGGAGAACACCCCTCCACTTT
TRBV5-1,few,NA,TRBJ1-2,CASSLFPDSYGYTF,TGCGCCAGCAGCCTCTTCCCCGACAGCTATGGCTACACCTTC
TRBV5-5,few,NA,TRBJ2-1,CASSQARSMGNEQFF,TGTGCCAGCAGCCAGGCTAGGAGCATGGGCAATGAGCAGTTCTTC
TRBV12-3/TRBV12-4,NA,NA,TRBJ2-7,CASSQETRSEQYF,TGTGCCAGCAGCCAGGAGACTAGGAGCGAGCAGTACTTC
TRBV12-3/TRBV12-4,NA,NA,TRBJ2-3,CASSSPKGTDTQYF,TGTGCCAGCAGCAGCCCCAAGGGCACAGATACGCAGTATTTT
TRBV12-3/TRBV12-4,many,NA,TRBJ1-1,CASSNFHMNTEAFF,TGTGCCAGCAGTAACTTCCACATGAACACTGAAGCTTTCTTT
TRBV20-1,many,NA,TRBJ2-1,CSARALGASSYNEQFF,TGCAGTGCTAGAGCATTGGGAGCGTCCTCCTACAATGAGCAGTTCTTC
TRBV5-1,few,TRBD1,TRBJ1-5,CASDDRVGCRIRKPQHF,TGCGCCAGCGACGACAGGGTAGGGTGTAGGATCAGAAAGCCCCAGCATTTT
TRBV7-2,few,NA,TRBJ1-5,CASSPQGRGLNQPQHF,TGTGCCAGCAGCCCCCAAGGGAGAGGGCTCAATCAGCCCCAGCATTTT
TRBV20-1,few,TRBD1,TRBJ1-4,CSAPGQGGKEKLFF,TGCAGTGCGCCGGGACAGGGAGGGAAAGAGAAACTGTTTTTT
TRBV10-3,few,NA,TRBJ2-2,CATSVQPSNTGELFF,TGTGCCACCAGCGTGCAGCCTTCGAACACCGGGGAGCTGTTTTTT
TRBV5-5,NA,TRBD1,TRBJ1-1,CASSCSPLTGCRANTEAFF,TGTGCCAGCAGCTGTTCCCCGTTGACAGGGTGTCGGGCGAACACTGAAGCTTTCTTT
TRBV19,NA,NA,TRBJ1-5,CASRPPGQEALQPQHF,TGTGCCAGTAGGCCACCGGGACAAGAAGCACTTCAGCCCCAGCATTTT
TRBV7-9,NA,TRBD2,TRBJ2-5,CASSLVGLAGGQETQYF,TGTGCCAGCAGCTTAGTAGGACTAGCGGGGGGTCAAGAGACCCAGTACTTC
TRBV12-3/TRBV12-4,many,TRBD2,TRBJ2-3,CASISGGSTDTQYF,TGTGCCAGCATCAGCGGGGGGAGCACAGATACGCAGTATTTT
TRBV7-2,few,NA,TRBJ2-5,CASSLVATSIQTQYF,TGTGCCAGCAGCCTAGTGGCAACTAGCATCCAGACCCAGTACTTC
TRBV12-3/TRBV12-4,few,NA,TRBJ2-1,CASSWGLWDNEQFF,TGTGCCAGCAGTTGGGGCTTGTGGGACAATGAGCAGTTCTTC
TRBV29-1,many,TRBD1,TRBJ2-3,CSVEVWDRTGTDTQYF,TGCAGCGTTGAAGTATGGGACAGGACAGGTACAGATACGCAGTATTTT
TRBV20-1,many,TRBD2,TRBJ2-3,CSATTLAGGLTDTQYF,TGCAGTGCTACAACACTAGCGGGGGGACTCACAGATACGCAGTATTTT
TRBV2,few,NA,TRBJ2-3,CASNERADTQYF,TGTGCCAGCAATGAGAGGGCAGATACGCAGTATTTT
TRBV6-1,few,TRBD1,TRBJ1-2,CASSVPTGGVSGYTF,TGTGCCAGCAGTGTCCCGACAGGGGGCGTTTCTGGCTACACCTTC
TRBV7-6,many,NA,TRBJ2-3,CASSFYPGGDTQYF,TGTGCCAGCAGCTTCTACCCCGGGGGAGATACGCAGTATTTT
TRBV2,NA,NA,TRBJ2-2,CASSRASNTGELFF,TGTGCCAGCAGCCGGGCTTCGAACACCGGGGAGCTGTTTTTT
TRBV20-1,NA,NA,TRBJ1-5,CSASRGFVQPQHF,TGCAGTGCTAGTCGGGGGTTCGTCCAGCCCCAGCATTTT
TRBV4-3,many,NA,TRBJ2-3,CASSQEPAGQTDTQYF,TGCGCCAGCAGCCAAGAGCCAGCTGGGCAGACGGATACGCAGTATTTT
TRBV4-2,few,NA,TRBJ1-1,CASSQDPWGAGRDTEAFF,TGTGCCAGCAGCCAAGATCCTTGGGGGGCGGGTAGGGACACTGAAGCTTTCTTT
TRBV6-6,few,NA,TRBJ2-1,CASSPAGVHEQFF,TGTGCCAGCAGTCCAGCAGGGGTGCATGAGCAGTTCTTC
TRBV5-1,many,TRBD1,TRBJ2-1,CASTPGQGAREQFF,TGCGCCAGCACCCCGGGACAGGGGGCGCGTGAGCAGTTCTTC
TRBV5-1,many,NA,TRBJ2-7,CASSAGPGREQYF,TGCGCCAGCAGCGCAGGCCCCGGCCGGGAGCAGTACTTC
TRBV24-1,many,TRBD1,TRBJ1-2,CATFTGTGNDYGYTF,TGTGCCACCTTCACCGGGACAGGGAATGACTATGGCTACACCTTC
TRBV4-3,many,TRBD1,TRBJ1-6,CASSQDRIFPLHF,TGCGCCAGCAGCCAGGACAGGATTTTCCCCCTCCACTTT
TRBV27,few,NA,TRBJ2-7,CASSIQVDYEQYF,TGTGCCAGCAGTATACAGGTGGACTACGAGCAGTACTTC
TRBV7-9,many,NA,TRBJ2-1,CASSSDRDSGGNEQFF,TGTGCCAGCAGCTCCGACCGCGACAGTGGTGGAAATGAGCAGTTCTTC